Presented here are 19 T cell receptor beta chains from one specimen sequenced in a study of blood T cell repertoires in COVID-19. Libraries were prepared by immunoSEQ multiplex PCR; TCRdb keeps only in-frame clonotypes and omits some of them. This sample has more than 85,000 clones, with over 70% found just once. The sequencing sample was made of peripheral blood. The origin of the receptors is an older man with acute or convalescent COVID-19.

This clone was seen a handful of times. This sequence joins TRBV28 and TRBJ2-5, with TRBD1 matching over 9 bases. This CDR3 spans 15 amino acids. CDR1 and CDR2 from the germline V gene are MDHEN and SYDVKM. V shed 6 bases, J shed 5 bases, and the junction held 10 bases outside the gene matches. The CDR3 bases are TGTGCCAGCAGGGGTAACAGGGGGCGGGGGGAGACCCAGTACTTC. Protein product: CASRGNRGRGETQYF.

The chain carries TRBV5-1 and TRBJ1-2, with D uncertain. Looked up from germline, CDR1 is SGHRS and CDR2 is YFSETQ. The CDR3 spans 13 residues. With 5 bases removed from V and 3 bases from J, the gap between germline ends came to 11 bases. This CDR3 is CASSAGIYYGYTF. DNA of the CDR3: TGCGCCAGCAGTGCCGGTATTTACTATGGCTACACCTTC.

Worth noting for this clone: At one end, the junction sequence differs from germline, possibly due to a read error. V is TRBV7-7 and J is TRBJ2-5; 8 bases match TRBD1. The CDR3 has 18 amino acids. CDR1 SSHAT and CDR2 FNYEAQ come from the germline V gene (reference sequence). The CDR3 protein is CASSLAKVDRAGTETQYF. The CDR3 nucleotides are TGTGCTAGCAGCTTAGCAAAAGTGGACAGGGCTGGTACGGAGACCCAGTACTTC. The full variable domain, with the rest looked up from reference TRBV7-7 and TRBJ2-5, is GAGVSQSPRYKVTKRGQDVTLRCDPISSHATLYWYQQALGQGPEFLTYFNYEAQPDKSGLPSDRFSAERPEGSISTLTIQRTEQRDSAMYRCASSLAKVDRAGTETQYFGPGTRLLVL.

This sequence joins TRBV9 and TRBJ2-5; 10 bases line up with TRBD2. The CDR3 is 16 residues long. V trimming: 0 bases; J trimming: 6 bases; junction bases outside the gene matches: 8. CDR1 and CDR2 from the germline V gene are SGDLS and YYNGEE. In nucleotides, the CDR3 is TGTGCCAGCAGCGTAGGCCCGGGACTAGCGATGCAGACCCAGTACTTC. It codes for CASSVGPGLAMQTQYF.

This clone was found once. The DNA for the CDR3 is TGTGCCAGCAGTTCCCCTTACGAGCAGTACTTC. Encoded protein: CASSSPYEQYF. The chain has TRBV28 and TRBJ2-7, with no clear D. Germline CDR1 MDHEN, CDR2 SYDVKM. The CDR3 loop spans 11 amino acids. Trimming pared 4 bases from V and 4 bases from J, leaving 5 bases between.

The count of this clone is one. This sequence joins TRBV2 and TRBJ2-1, with D tentatively TRBD2 (6 bases). Germline-derived CDR1 and CDR2 are SNHLY and FYNNEI. The CDR3 is 16 residues long. Trimming pared 0 bases from V and 2 bases from J, leaving 11 bases between. The CDR3 loop is CASSEAPSAPYNEQFF. CDR3 nucleotides: TGTGCCAGCAGTGAAGCGCCTAGCGCGCCCTACAATGAGCAGTTCTTC.

The chain uses TRBV6-5 and TRBJ2-1; TRBD1 agrees at 7 bases. Germline V gives CDR1 MNHEY, CDR2 SVGAGI. This CDR3 is 13 amino acids long. V was pared by 8 bases and J by 6 bases, with 7 bases of the junction left unmatched. CDR3 in amino acids: CASLGTASNEQFF. The CDR3, as DNA: TGTGCCAGCTTAGGGACAGCAAGCAATGAGCAGTTCTTC.

The genes are TRBV15 and TRBJ1-3, with 7 nucleotides matching TRBD1. The ends lost 5 bases at V and 3 bases at J; junction bases unmatched: 4. The CDR3 loop spans 14 amino acids. CDR1 is LNHNV, CDR2 YYDKDF, per germline (reference sequence). CDR3 sequence reads: CATSRGTDGNTIYF. CDR3 DNA sequence: TGTGCCACCAGCCGCGGGACAGATGGAAACACCATATATTTT.

The J gene is TRBJ2-7, the V gene TRBV28; 7 bases agree with TRBD1. Germline V gene lookup returns CDR1 MDHEN and CDR2 SYDVKM. This CDR3 comprises 17 residues. The J segment lost 2 bases and the V segment lost 0 bases, leaving 10 bases of the junction unmatched. CDR3 coding DNA: TGTGCCAGCAGTTTATGGTCGGGACAGTCCACAACCTACGAGCAGTACTTC. Protein sequence: CASSLWSGQSTTYEQYF.

This clone was detected once. V is TRBV6-2 or TRBV6-3 and J is TRBJ2-1; possibly TRBD1 for D (6 bases). The germline V gene encodes CDR1 MNHEY and CDR2 SVGEGT. The CDR3 has 15 amino acids. Trimming took off 0 bases at V and 8 bases at J, with 14 bases between the two ends. CDR3 DNA: TGTGCCAGCAGTTACTCGACCGGTAACAGGGATGAGCAGTTCTTC. Protein product: CASSYSTGNRDEQFF.

With regard to this clone: Other nucleotide sequences from this sample produce the same CDR3. This chain joins TRBV6-6 and TRBJ1-3, with D possibly TRBD1 on 6 matching bases. This CDR3 comprises 14 residues. The V end lost 4 bases, the J end lost 1 base, and 8 bases lay between the germline ends. Germline-derived CDR1 and CDR2 are MNHNY and SVGAGI (reference sequence). The CDR3 spells CASSLGGSGNTIYF. The CDR3 coding sequence is TGTGCCAGCAGTTTAGGGGGTTCTGGAAACACCATATATTTT.

The chain joins TRBV24-1 to TRBJ2-1, with D perhaps TRBD1 (5 bases). Germline V gene sequence: CDR1 KGHDR, CDR2 SFDVKD. Trimming shortened V by 4 bases and J by 10 bases, and 13 bases separated the two germline ends. The CDR3 sequence is 13 residues long. CDR3 sequence: CATSDSGLGEQFF. The CDR3 DNA follows: TGTGCCACCAGTGACTCAGGGTTGGGCGAGCAGTTCTTC.

The chain carries TRBV6-5 and TRBJ1-2, with TRBD1 identical over 8 bases. V lost 7 bases, J lost 2 bases, and 6 bases stayed unmatched. The CDR3 is 14 residues long. In germline, CDR1 is MNHEY, CDR2 SVGAGI. Here the CDR3 reads CASNRQGLNYGYTF. CDR3 coding DNA: TGTGCCAGCAACAGACAGGGGTTGAACTATGGCTACACCTTC.

The chain links TRBV7-9 to TRBJ1-6; 7 bases match TRBD1. Germline CDR1 SEHNR, CDR2 FQNEAQ (reference sequence). There are 16 residues in the CDR3. Unmatched junction bases numbered 7, after V lost 1 base and J lost 7 bases. CDR3 DNA sequence: TGTGCCAGCAGCTTAGGGAGTGGGACAGAAAATTCACCCCTCCACTTT. Protein product: CASSLGSGTENSPLHF.

The sample holds a few counts of this clone. This chain connects TRBV11-2 to TRBJ2-6; D gene ambiguous. The CDR3 has 13 amino acids. V lost 6 bases to trimming and J lost 4 bases, with 7 bases between them. The germline gives CDR1 SGHAT, CDR2 FQNNGV. The CDR3 DNA sequence: TGTGCCAGCAGTTTCCAGGGGGCCAACGTCCTGACTTTC. This encodes CASSFQGANVLTF.

The rearrangement links TRBV25-1 to TRBJ2-7, with 8 bases fitting TRBD1. Germline CDR1 is MGHDK and CDR2 is SYGVNS. The CDR3 has 16 amino acids. V dropped 2 bases and J dropped 0; count of bases not matched to a gene: 6. The CDR3 here is CASSEAGGRSSYEQYF. The CDR3 DNA reads TGTGCCAGCAGTGAAGCAGGGGGCAGGAGCTCCTACGAGCAGTACTTC.

A note on this clone: Its ends do not fully match the called genes, so a read error is possible. The CDR3 nucleotides are TGTGCTAGCAGCTTAGGGCTAGCGGACTACAATGAGCAGTTCTTC. Protein sequence: CASSLGLADYNEQFF. The rearrangement uses TRBV7-7 and TRBJ2-1; 7 bases are a match to TRBD2. From germline, CDR1 is SSHAT and CDR2 FNYEAQ (reference sequence). The CDR3 is made up of 15 amino acids.

This sequence joins TRBV2 and TRBJ1-1, with D unclear. V was pared by 4 bases and J by 6 bases, with 12 bases between. CDR1 and CDR2 (germline): SNHLY, FYNNEI. The CDR3 covers 13 residues. The CDR3 DNA is TGTGCCAGCAGTGCCGTTGGTCTAGCTGAAGCTTTCTTT. Protein: CASSAVGLAEAFF.

This clone was counted only a few times. The chain links TRBV7-3 to TRBJ1-1, with TRBD1 matching 10 bases. The CDR3 spans 17 residues. Trimming at V came to 1 base and at J to 1 base, leaving 6 bases not matched to a gene. Germline lookup yields CDR1 SGHTA and CDR2 FQGTGA. CDR3 protein: CASSLNLGQGPNTEAFF. As DNA, the CDR3 is TGTGCCAGCAGCTTAAATCTGGGACAGGGGCCGAACACTGAAGCTTTCTTT.